Shown below are 18 T cell receptor beta chains from a single sample sequenced in a study of blood T cell repertoires in COVID-19. Assay: immunoSEQ multiplex PCR; the TCRdb copy retains only in-frame clones and omits some. The sample shows about 35,000 clones, over 75% of them seen only once. Material: peripheral blood. Source of these receptors: a human donor in a cohort sampled during active COVID-19.

This chain uses TRBV11-2 with TRBJ1-1; no firm D call. This CDR3 has 13 residues. Germline V CDR1 and CDR2: SGHAT, FQNNGV. V was trimmed by 2 bases and J by 7 bases, leaving 11 bases between them. The CDR3 reads CASSLYPGYEAFF. CDR3 DNA sequence: TGTGCCAGCAGCTTATACCCGGGATATGAAGCTTTCTTT. Drawing the rest from reference TRBV11-2 and TRBJ1-1, the complete variable domain is EAGVAQSPRYKIIEKRQSVAFWCNPISGHATLYWYQQILGQGPKLLIQFQNNGVVDDSQLPKDRFSAERLKGVDSTLKIQPAKLEDSAVYLCASSLYPGYEAFFGQGTRLTVV.

With respect to this clone: The same CDR3 also results from other DNA sequences found in this sample. The chain joins TRBV5-1 to TRBJ1-2; perhaps TRBD1 as D (6 bases). Trimming removed 3 bases at V and 3 bases at J, with 12 bases between. The CDR3 has 14 residues. Germline lookup yields CDR1 SGHRS and CDR2 YFSETQ. CDR3 nucleotides: TGCGCCAGCAGCTCAGGGACAAGGGACTATGGCTACACCTTC. Protein: CASSSGTRDYGYTF.

This chain joins TRBV4-1 and TRBJ2-7; the match to TRBD1 covers 7 bases. CDR1 and CDR2 from the germline V gene are MGHRA and YSYEKL. Losses at the gene ends were 2 bases for V and 3 bases for J; bases not matched to a gene: 7. CDR3 length: 15 amino acids. DNA of the CDR3: TGCGCCAGCAGCCAAATACAGGGGCTTATCTACGAGCAGTACTTC. Translation gives CASSQIQGLIYEQYF.

The rearrangement joins TRBV14 to TRBJ2-2; the D is unclear. Between the trimmed V and J ends, which lost 2 bases and 3 bases, there was a span of 7 bases. CDR1 is SGHDN and CDR2 is FVKESK in the germline V gene. The CDR3 consists of 14 residues. This CDR3 is CASSQFSYTGELFF. For the CDR3, the DNA is TGTGCCAGCAGCCAATTTTCATACACCGGGGAGCTGTTTTTT. The entire variable domain, with the rest obtained from reference TRBV14 and TRBJ2-2, is as follows: EAGVTQFPSHSVIEKGQTVTLRCDPISGHDNLYWYRRVMGKEIKFLLHFVKESKQDESGMPNNRFLAERTGGTYSTLKVQPAELEDSGVYFCASSQFSYTGELFFGEGSRLTVL.

In its sample, this clone was seen once. For the CDR3, the DNA is TGTGCCAGCAGCCCCGGGACTAGGCAATACGAGCAGTACTTC. It codes for CASSPGTRQYEQYF. The chain carries TRBV3-1 (or the pseudogene TRBV3-2) and TRBJ2-7; 8 bases fit TRBD2. This CDR3 is 14 amino acids long. V shed 4 bases, J shed 4 bases, and the junction held 6 bases outside the gene matches. Germline V CDR1 and CDR2: LGHDT, YNNKEL (reference sequence).

This clone showed up just a few times. The chain combines TRBV7-9 with TRBJ2-2; D is possibly TRBD1 (6 bases). CDR3 length equals 15 residues. The germline V and J ends were trimmed by 5 bases and 2 bases, with 12 bases remaining between them. Germline CDR1 reads SEHNR; CDR2 reads FQNEAQ (reference sequence). The CDR3 loop reads CASSPGTTNTGELFF. The CDR3 DNA reads as TGTGCCAGCAGCCCCGGGACAACTAACACCGGGGAGCTGTTTTTT. The complete variable domain, with remaining parts taken from reference TRBV7-9 and TRBJ2-2, reads DTGVSQNPRHKITKRGQNVTFRCDPISEHNRLYWYRQTLGQGPEFLTYFQNEAQLEKSRLLSDRFSAERPKGSFSTLEIQRTEQGDSAMYLCASSPGTTNTGELFFGEGSRLTVL.

The genes are TRBV18 and TRBJ2-7; 8 positions agree with TRBD1. CDR1 KGHSH and CDR2 LQKENI come from the germline V gene. The CDR3 contains 15 residues. After removal of 5 bases from V and 0 bases from J, the junction contained 6 bases not matched to a gene. CDR3 DNA sequence: TGTGCCAGCTCAATCGACAGGGGAAGCTCCTACGAGCAGTACTTC. Amino acid sequence: CASSIDRGSSYEQYF.

This sequence joins TRBV5-5 and TRBJ1-1; D is undetermined. The CDR3 loop spans 12 amino acids. Germline V lookup: CDR1 SGHKS, CDR2 YYEKEE (reference sequence). Trimming shortened V by 4 bases and J by 3 bases, and 7 bases separated the two germline ends. CDR3 protein: CASSPLDTEAFF. CDR3 in DNA: TGTGCCAGCAGCCCCCTAGACACTGAAGCTTTCTTT. Full variable domain (remainder filled in from reference TRBV5-5 and TRBJ1-1): DAGVTQSPTHLIKTRGQQVTLRCSPISGHKSVSWYQQVLGQGPQFIFQYYEKEERGRGNFPDRFSARQFPNYSSELNVNALLLGDSALYLCASSPLDTEAFFGQGTRLTVV.

This clone was observed a few times. The chain combines TRBV12-3 or TRBV12-4 with TRBJ2-1; a weak D match, TRBD2 (5 bases). There are 13 residues in the CDR3. V lost 2 bases and J 9 bases, leaving 11 bases between the germline ends. The CDR3 nucleotides are TGTGCCAGCAGTTTATCGGCCGGGATTGAGCAGTTCTTC. Residues: CASSLSAGIEQFF.

This sequence joins TRBV7-6 and TRBJ1-1, with D tentatively TRBD1 (5 bases). V was shortened by 0 bases and J by 0 bases, with 8 bases between the two germline ends. Germline loops: CDR1 SGHVS, CDR2 FNYEAQ. This CDR3 contains 15 residues. CDR3 in DNA: TGTGCCAGCAGCTTAGCCGGGACTTTGAACACTGAAGCTTTCTTT. Protein sequence: CASSLAGTLNTEAFF.

The chain links TRBV18 to TRBJ1-5; no definite D call. The V and J ends lost 3 bases and 3 bases respectively, with 15 bases between them. Germline V gene sequence: CDR1 KGHSH, CDR2 LQKENI. The CDR3 runs 16 residues. As DNA, the CDR3 is TGTGCCAGCTCACCTTTCGGGTCCAGTGACAATCAGCCCCAGCATTTT. It encodes CASSPFGSSDNQPQHF. The variable domain in full, with the rest retrieved from reference TRBV18 and TRBJ1-5, is NAGVMQNPRHLVRRRGQEARLRCSPMKGHSHVYWYRQLPEEGLKFMVYLQKENIIDESGMPKERFSAEFPKEGPSILRIQQVVRGDSAAYFCASSPFGSSDNQPQHFGDGTRLSIL.

The genes are TRBV28 and TRBJ1-6; the D gene is possibly TRBD1 (6 bases). The V end was cut by 3 bases, the J end by 7 bases, with 13 bases between. Looked up from germline, CDR1 is MDHEN and CDR2 is SYDVKM. The CDR3 totals 15 residues. In DNA, the CDR3 is TGTGCCAGCAGTTTCTTACAGGGTGGGAATTCACCCCTCCACTTT. This codes for CASSFLQGGNSPLHF.

This sequence joins TRBV19 and TRBJ1-2; TRBD1 agrees at 8 bases. V lost 2 bases, J lost 0 bases, and 2 bases stayed unmatched. Germline-derived CDR1 and CDR2 are LNHDA and SQIVND (reference sequence). CDR3 size: 15 residues. The CDR3 DNA reads as TGTGCCAGTAGTATATCGACAGGGGCTAACTATGGCTACACCTTC. Translating it yields CASSISTGANYGYTF.

The chain uses TRBV19 and TRBJ2-7, with 9 bases that match TRBD1. This CDR3 contains 16 residues. V was clipped by 7 bases and J by 0 bases; unmatched bases: 10. Looked up from germline, CDR1 is LNHDA and CDR2 is SQIVND (reference sequence). CDR3 sequence reads: CASTGGGTGSSYEQYF. The CDR3 bases are TGTGCCAGTACCGGAGGTGGGACAGGGAGCTCCTACGAGCAGTACTTC.

CDR3 DNA: TGTGCCAGCAGCCAAGATTTGGGAGTCGACCTAGAGACCCAGTACTTC. This codes for CASSQDLGVDLETQYF. The chain carries TRBV14 and TRBJ2-5; D is perhaps TRBD2 (5 bases). Germline V gene lookup returns CDR1 SGHDN and CDR2 FVKESK. The CDR3 covers 16 residues. The V and J ends lost 0 bases and 4 bases respectively, with 15 bases between them. Using reference TRBV14 and TRBJ2-5 for the parts outside the CDR3, the full variable domain is EAGVTQFPSHSVIEKGQTVTLRCDPISGHDNLYWYRRVMGKEIKFLLHFVKESKQDESGMPNNRFLAERTGGTYSTLKVQPAELEDSGVYFCASSQDLGVDLETQYFGPGTRLLVL.

This chain uses TRBV6-5 with TRBJ1-2; D remains ambiguous. There are 14 residues in the CDR3. V was clipped by 5 bases and J by 3 bases, with 13 bases between them. Germline V CDR1 and CDR2: MNHEY, SVGAGI. CDR3 nucleotide sequence: TGTGCCAGCAGTCGGGATCGGGAGTACTATGGCTACACCTTC. Translated, it gives CASSRDREYYGYTF.

V gene TRBV19 combines with J gene TRBJ2-7; 7 bases align to TRBD2. With 1 base clipped from V and 3 bases from J, the junction kept 6 bases outside the gene matches. Germline V gives CDR1 LNHDA, CDR2 SQIVND (reference sequence). CDR3 length: 15 amino acids. The CDR3 DNA reads TGTGCCAGTAGTATAGTTCCGGGGGGAATCTACGAGCAGTACTTC. This encodes CASSIVPGGIYEQYF.

J is TRBJ1-4 and V is TRBV29-1, with D perhaps matching TRBD1 (6 bases). V lost 4 bases and J 7 bases, leaving 13 bases between the germline ends. CDR3 length: 13 residues. Per the germline V gene, CDR1 is SQVTM and CDR2 is ANQGSEA. CDR3 coding DNA: TGCAGCGTTGCGCCAGACAGGAGTGAAAAACTGTTTTTT. Residues: CSVAPDRSEKLFF.